This T cell receptor (beta chain) was retrieved from a study of blood T cell repertoires in COVID-19. There are a few counts of this clone. Libraries were prepared by immunoSEQ multiplex PCR; TCRdb keeps only in-frame clonotypes and omits some of them. The sample records approximately 300,000 clones, under 85% being singletons. The germline gives CDR1 MDHEN, CDR2 SYDVKM. V was shortened by 6 bases and J by 1 base, with 10 bases between the two germline ends. This CDR3 region has 14 residues. The rearrangement uses TRBV28 and TRBJ1-5, with TRBD1 as a possible D gene (5 bases). Sequencing used peripheral blood. This sequence was found in a human donor with COVID-19, enrolled during active disease. The donor label of this sample is uncertain. The CDR3, as DNA: TGTGCCAGCAGCGAACCAGGGAGCAATCAGCCCCAGCATTTT. This sequence encodes CASSEPGSNQPQHF.